This TCR beta chain was sequenced for a study of CD8 T cells in ankylosing spondylitis. Molecular-barcoded quantitative 5'-RACE produced these TCR beta libraries. TCRdb reanalysed the 5' RACE reads using MiXCR and keeps one entry per CDR3 protein. The table lists around 890,000 distinct CDR3 sequences, approximately 10% of them singletons. The CDR3 consists of 11 residues. With 6 bases removed from V and 7 bases from J, the gap between germline ends came to 9 bases. Germline V gene sequence: CDR1 MDHEN, CDR2 SYDVKM. Comments on this clonotype: The target antigen is unknown.

Study-level points and caveats: A TCR beta motif of fewer than ten highly homologous variants seemed to mark ankylosing spondylitis blood. From matched ankylosing spondylitis synovial fluid, disease-linked clones were reportedly recovered at significantly enriched levels. Peripheral blood held disease-linked clones only at relatively low frequency, and these were CD8+.

This chain uses TRBV28 with TRBJ2-5; D call uncertain. The receptor's source is a male donor with ankylosing spondylitis. What was sequenced was blood, either unsorted or a sorted T cell fraction (not recorded which). CDR3 sequence reads: CASRADGTQYF. The CDR3 nucleotides are TGTGCCAGCAGGGCAGACGGGACCCAGTACTTC.